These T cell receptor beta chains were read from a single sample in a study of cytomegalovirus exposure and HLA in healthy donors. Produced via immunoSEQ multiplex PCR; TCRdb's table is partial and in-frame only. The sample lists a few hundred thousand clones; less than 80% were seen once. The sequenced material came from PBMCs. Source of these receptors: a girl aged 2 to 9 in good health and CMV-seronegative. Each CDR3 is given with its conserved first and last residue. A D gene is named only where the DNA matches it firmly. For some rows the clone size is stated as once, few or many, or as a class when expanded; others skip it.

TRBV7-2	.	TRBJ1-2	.	TGTGCCAGCAGCCTGGCGGCTAACTATGGCTACACCTTC	CASSLAANYGYTF
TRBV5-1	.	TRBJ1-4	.	TGCGCCAGCAGCCCCACGGGGAGCCCACATGAAAAACTGTTTTTT	CASSPTGSPHEKLFF
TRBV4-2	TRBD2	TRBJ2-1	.	TGTGCCAGCAGCCTAGCGGGGGAGTACAATGAGCAGTTCTTC	CASSLAGEYNEQFF
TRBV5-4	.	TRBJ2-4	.	TGTGCCAGCAGCCTTTTTCTTCTACTCCAAAACATTCAGTACTTC	CASSLFLLLQNIQYF
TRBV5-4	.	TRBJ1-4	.	TGTGCCAGCAGCACCAGTGAAAATGAAAAACTGTTTTTT	CASSTSENEKLFF
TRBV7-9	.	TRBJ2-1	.	TGTGCCAGCAGCTCCATAGTCAATGAGCAGTTCTTC	CASSSIVNEQFF
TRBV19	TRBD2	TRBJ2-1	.	TGTGCCAGTAGTAACCACGACTTGCGGGGGGGGATTTACAATGAGCAGTTCTTC	CASSNHDLRGGIYNEQFF
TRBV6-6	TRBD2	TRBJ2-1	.	TGTGCCACCCACCCCGGGACTAGAAATGAGCAGTTCTTC	CATHPGTRNEQFF
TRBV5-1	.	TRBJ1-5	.	TGCGCCAGCAGCCCCGGGCCAGGGAACGCTCAGCCCCAGCATTTT	CASSPGPGNAQPQHF
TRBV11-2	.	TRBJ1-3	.	TGTGCCAGCAGCTTAGCCTATATATCTGGAAACACCATATATTTT	CASSLAYISGNTIYF
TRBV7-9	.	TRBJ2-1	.	TGTGCCAGCAGCTTGGAGGTTAATGAGCAGTTCTTC	CASSLEVNEQFF
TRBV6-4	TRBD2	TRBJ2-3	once	TGTGCCAGCAGTGCGGGACTAGCGGGCACAGATACGCAGTATTTT	CASSAGLAGTDTQYF
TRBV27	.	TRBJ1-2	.	TGTGCCAGCAGTTTAGGAGGGAGTCGCTATGGCTACACCTTC	CASSLGGSRYGYTF
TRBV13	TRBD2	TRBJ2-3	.	TGTGCCAGTCGGATAGCGGGGGGCGCCGATACGCAGTATTTT	CASRIAGGADTQYF
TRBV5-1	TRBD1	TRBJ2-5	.	TGCGCCAGCAGCTGGGGACAGGGGGAAGAGACCCAGTACTTC	CASSWGQGEETQYF
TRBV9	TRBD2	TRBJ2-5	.	TGTGCCAGCAGCGGGGGTGGAGCGGGGGGTAGAGAGACCCAGTACTTC	CASSGGGAGGRETQYF
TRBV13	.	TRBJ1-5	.	TGTGCCAGCAGCTCCGCCGGGGGGGGCCTGGAGCCCCAGCATTTT	CASSSAGGGLEPQHF
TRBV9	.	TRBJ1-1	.	TGTGCCAGCAGCCCAAGTAGCGCGCCCAACACTGAAGCTTTCTTT	CASSPSSAPNTEAFF
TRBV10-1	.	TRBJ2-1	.	TGCGCCAGCAGTGGACACTACAATGAGCAGTTCTTC	CASSGHYNEQFF
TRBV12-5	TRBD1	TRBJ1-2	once	TGTGCTAGTGGTTTGCCGACAGGGGGAGGGCACGGCTACACCTTC	CASGLPTGGGHGYTF
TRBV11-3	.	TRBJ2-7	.	TGTGCCAGCAGCCCACAGGGAGTCCACGAGCAGTACTTC	CASSPQGVHEQYF
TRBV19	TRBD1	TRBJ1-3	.	TGTGCCAGTAGTATTCGTCGGGACAGGGGGCCGAAATCCTCTGGAAACACCATATATTTT	CASSIRRDRGPKSSGNTIYF
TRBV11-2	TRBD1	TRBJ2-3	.	TGTGCCAGCAGCAAACAGGGGCGGCGGAATACGCAGTATTTT	CASSKQGRRNTQYF
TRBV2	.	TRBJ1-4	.	TGTGCCAGCAGTAGCCGACAGGCAACTAATGAAAAACTGTTTTTT	CASSSRQATNEKLFF
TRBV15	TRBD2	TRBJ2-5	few	TGTGCCACCAGAAAGGGACTAGCGGGAGGAGAAGAGACCCAGTACTTC	CATRKGLAGGEETQYF
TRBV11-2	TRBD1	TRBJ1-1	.	TGTGCCAGCAGAAGGGGACAGGGAATGGTTGAAGCTTTCTTT	CASRRGQGMVEAFF
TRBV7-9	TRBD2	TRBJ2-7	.	TGTGCCAGCAGTCCCTCCCGAGGCGGGGGAACCTACGAGCAGTACTTC	CASSPSRGGGTYEQYF
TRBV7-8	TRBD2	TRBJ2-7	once	TGTGCCAGCACCCCTTTCAGCGGGAGCTCCTACGAGCAGTACTTC	CASTPFSGSSYEQYF
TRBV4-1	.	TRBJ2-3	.	TGCGCCAGCAGCCAAGTAGGCGACACTGATACGCAGTATTTT	CASSQVGDTDTQYF
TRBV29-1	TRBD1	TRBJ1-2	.	TGCAGCGTTGGGTCCTGGGGACAGAACTATGGCTACACCTTC	CSVGSWGQNYGYTF
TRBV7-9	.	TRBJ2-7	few	TGTGCCAGCAGTACCAGCGGAGGGGACGAGCAGTACTTC	CASSTSGGDEQYF
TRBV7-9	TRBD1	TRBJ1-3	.	TGTGCCAGCAGCGCTTCGGGACAGCCTGGAAACACCATATACTTT	CASSASGQPGNTIYF
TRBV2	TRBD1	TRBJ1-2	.	TGTGCCAGCAGCCCTGACAGGGGGCCGGCCTACACCTTC	CASSPDRGPAYTF
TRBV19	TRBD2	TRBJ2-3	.	TGTGCCAGTAGTACTAGCGGGGATACGCAGTATTTT	CASSTSGDTQYF
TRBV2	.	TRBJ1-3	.	TGTGCCAGCAGTACGGACATGAGCTCTGGAAACACCATATATTTT	CASSTDMSSGNTIYF